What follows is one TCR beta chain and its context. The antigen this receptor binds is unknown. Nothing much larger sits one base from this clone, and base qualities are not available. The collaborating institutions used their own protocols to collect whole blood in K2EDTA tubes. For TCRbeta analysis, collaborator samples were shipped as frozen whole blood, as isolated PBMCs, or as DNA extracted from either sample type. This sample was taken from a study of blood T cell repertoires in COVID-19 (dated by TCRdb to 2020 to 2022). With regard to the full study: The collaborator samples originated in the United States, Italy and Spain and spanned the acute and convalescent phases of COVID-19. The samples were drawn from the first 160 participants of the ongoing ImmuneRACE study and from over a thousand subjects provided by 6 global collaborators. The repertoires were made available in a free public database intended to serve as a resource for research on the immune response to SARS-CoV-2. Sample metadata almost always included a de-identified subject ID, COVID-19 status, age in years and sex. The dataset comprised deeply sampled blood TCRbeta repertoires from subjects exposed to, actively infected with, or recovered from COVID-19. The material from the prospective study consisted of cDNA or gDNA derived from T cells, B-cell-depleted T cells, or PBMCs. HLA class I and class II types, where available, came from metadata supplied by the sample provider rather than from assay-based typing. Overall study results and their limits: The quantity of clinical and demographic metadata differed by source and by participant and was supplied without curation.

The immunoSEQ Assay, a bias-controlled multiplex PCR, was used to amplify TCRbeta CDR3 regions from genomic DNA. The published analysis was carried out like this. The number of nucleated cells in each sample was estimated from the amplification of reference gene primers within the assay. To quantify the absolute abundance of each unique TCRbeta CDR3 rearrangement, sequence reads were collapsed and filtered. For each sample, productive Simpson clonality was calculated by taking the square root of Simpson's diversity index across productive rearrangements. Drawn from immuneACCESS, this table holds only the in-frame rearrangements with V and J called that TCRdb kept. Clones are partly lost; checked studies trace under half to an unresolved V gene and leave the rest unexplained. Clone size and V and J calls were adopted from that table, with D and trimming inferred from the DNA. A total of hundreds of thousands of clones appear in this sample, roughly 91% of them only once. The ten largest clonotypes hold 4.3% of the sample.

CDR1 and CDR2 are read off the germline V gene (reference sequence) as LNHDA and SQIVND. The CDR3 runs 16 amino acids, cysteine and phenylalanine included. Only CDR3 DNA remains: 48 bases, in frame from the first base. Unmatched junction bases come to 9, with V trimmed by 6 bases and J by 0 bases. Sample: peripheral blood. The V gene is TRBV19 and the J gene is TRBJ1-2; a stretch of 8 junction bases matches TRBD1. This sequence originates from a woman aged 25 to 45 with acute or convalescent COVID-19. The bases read TGTGCCAGTAGCCGCCGGGGGGACAGGACTAACTATGGCTACACCTTC. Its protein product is CASSRRGDRTNYGYTF.